This T cell receptor beta chain was sequenced for a study of human T cells and chemical hapten exposure (dated by TCRdb to 2020 to 2022). Context from the whole study: For sensitization, 2% DPC in acetone was applied to a roughly 2 cm by roughly 2 cm area of upper inner arm skin. Throughout the roughly 25-week study period, patients were also given weekly therapeutic DPC doses on the scalp. Patch testing was done on the upper back using Finn chambers containing 0.01% DPC, and results were scored after 6 days according to International Contact Dermatitis Research Group standards. Alopecia areata with under or over 50% scalp involvement, alopecia totalis and alopecia universalis were represented in the patient cohort, which was mostly female. The libraries were sequenced as a pool, and the TCR yield per sample differed mostly because of small variations in library volumes within the pool. The study tracked peripheral blood TCR repertoire changes in vivo during primary and secondary sensitization to the hapten diphenylcyclopropenone (DPC) in alopecia patients. Blood was sampled from patients pre-sensitization (week 0) and at 2, 6 and about 24 weeks after DPC sensitization. For TCR sequencing, blood came from 25 to 35 alopecia patients at anywhere from one to four time points (pre-sensitization, 2, 6 and 24 weeks). Overall study results and their limits: All patients had alopecia, a presumed autoimmune disease, so their immune response might differ from that of healthy individuals. Repeated subsampling changed both the strength of the expansion versus patch-test correlation and the threshold at which that correlation became significant. DPC sensitization did not change how many TCRs were above 1 in 1000 frequency, and no evidence was found of alterations in global repertoire structure. Expanded TCRs formed significantly more large CDR3 similarity clusters than pre-sensitization or healthy control sets, consistent with antigen-driven responses. Patch test score correlated positively with the number of PT1 expanded TCRs, reaching significance at thresholds 8, 16 and 32 but not at 4.

This clonotype has a count of ten or more. It has no known antigen specificity. The input lacks base qualities; no much larger clone sits a single base away. Library generation was performed with RACE. Sequencing was carried out with a NextSeq 500. During library preparation, unique molecular identifiers were attached to individual cDNA molecules so that TCRs could be counted quantitatively and reproducibly. Both TCR alpha and TCR beta chains were sequenced from each blood RNA sample. On the authors' methods: The median number of TCRs per sample was roughly 100,000, ranging from about 23,224 to 750,000. V, J and CDR3 annotation of the TCR reads was carried out using the Decombinator software suite. To make PS versus PT1 abundance plots, every sample was subsampled to the same number of TCRs (28,000). Expanded TCRs were defined as absent before sensitization and observed at least eight times at the 2-week time point. Using fastp trimming at Q25 and MiXCR clonotype assembly, TCRdb reanalyzed the public sequencing data and kept in-frame beta chains. Rows are combined by CDR3 protein, so each entry shows the most common genes and DNA. The V and J calls shown here were made by TCRdb, not taken from the authors' results. The sample contains fewer than 50,000 distinct CDR3 sequences, roughly 7.2% of them found a single time. The ten largest make up 1% to 1.5% of the sample.

Trimming at the junction amounts to 6 bases on V and 4 bases on J, and the germline ends lie 12 bases apart. According to the germline V gene (reference sequence), CDR1 reads MNHEY and CDR2 reads SMNVEV. The CDR3 holds 14 amino acids from the cysteine to the phenylalanine. Only CDR3 DNA remains: 42 bases, in frame from the first base. In the paper's terms, the time point label means: pre-sensitization, week 0. The treatment or condition label, as the study defines it: therapeutic diphenylcyclopropenone sensitization with weekly scalp DPC. At every patch-test visit, the blood draw took place before the patch test was put on. Eligible patients were aged 18 to 70, diagnosed with alopecia, deemed suitable for DPC therapy, and excluded if pregnant. Total RNA was isolated from unfractionated whole blood collected in Tempus Blood RNA tubes.

The sample here was whole blood, taken in connection with sensitization to the hapten diphenylcyclopropenone (DPC). The TCR originated in a woman aged 45 to 65 with alopecia areata. Some clones in this sample may be carry-over from other donors' samples. The V and J segments used are TRBV27 and TRBJ1-4, with the D segment identity uncertain. The nucleotides are TGTGCCAGCAGCCCTCACCGAAATAATGAAAAACTGTTTTTT. It codes for CASSPHRNNEKLFF.